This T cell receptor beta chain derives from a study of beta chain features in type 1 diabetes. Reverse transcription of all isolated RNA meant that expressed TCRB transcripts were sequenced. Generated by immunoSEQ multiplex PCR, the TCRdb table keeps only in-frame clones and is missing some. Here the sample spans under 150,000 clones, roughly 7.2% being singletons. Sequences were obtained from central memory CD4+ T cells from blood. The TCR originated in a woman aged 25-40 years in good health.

The DNA for the CDR3 is TGCGCCAGCAGCGGAACAGGGGGGGAGACCCAGTACTTC. Translating it yields CASSGTGGETQYF. V is TRBV5-1 and J is TRBJ2-5, with TRBD1 matching 8 bases. Unmatched junction bases numbered 4, after V lost 4 bases and J lost 5 bases. The CDR3 runs 13 residues. Germline-derived CDR1 and CDR2 are SGHRS and YFSETQ.